This T cell receptor beta chain is from a study of regulatory T cells in long-lasting Graves disease. Time point specified: newly diagnosed GD, antithyroid drugs for less than 3 months. PBMC RNA served as the TCR library source. Construction of TCR beta libraries relied on iRepertoire HTBI primers and on Arm-PCR targeting CDR3 regions. TCRdb re-called the multiplex PCR reads through MiXCR, storing one row per CDR3 protein. This table holds 510,000 or so distinct CDR3 sequences, around 12% found once. This clonotype has a count of ten or more. The CDR3 totals 13 residues. Germline V CDR1 and CDR2: SGHAT, FQNNGV. The V and J ends lost 3 bases and 8 bases, in that order; junction bases with no gene match: 4. These data are also associated with another study on T cells in Graves' hyperthyroidism and ophthalmopathy. That report adds: The TCR CDR3 first-round RT-PCR relied on the HTBI primer set.

Specimen: peripheral blood mononuclear cells (PBMCs), collected at new diagnosis, from a patient treated with antithyroid drugs. The TCR comes from a woman in her twenties or thirties with Graves disease. The chain links TRBV11-2 to TRBJ1-3; 7 positions agree with TRBD1. CDR3 DNA: TGTGCCAGCAGCTTGGAGGGGGCAGACACCATATATTTT. It encodes CASSLEGADTIYF.